Listed below are T cell receptor beta chains from one sample, sequenced in a study of CD4 T cells in relation to SARS-CoV-2 and coronaviruses. No antigen is known for these receptors. Generated by immunoSEQ multiplex PCR, the TCRdb table keeps only in-frame clones and is missing some. The data contain around 41,000 clones, approximately 80% of them singletons. Sequenced material: naive CD4+ T cells from PBMCs, cultured in vitro. All receptors come from an adult with COVID-19. Each CDR3 is given with its conserved first and last residue. D genes are given only for firm matches. Part of the rows lack a size; the others show once, few, many or a class for expanded clones.

V	D	length	size	J	CDR3	DNA
TRBV7-2	-	15	once	TRBJ1-5	CASSPGISGNQPQHF	TGTGCCAGCAGCCCCGGGATATCGGGCAATCAGCCCCAGCATTTT
TRBV7-6	TRBD1	15	-	TRBJ1-5	CASSPWTGGTQPQHF	TGTGCCAGCAGCCCATGGACAGGGGGCACTCAGCCCCAGCATTTT
TRBV19	TRBD1	16	-	TRBJ1-3	CASSPPGQGIGNTIYF	TGTGCCAGTAGTCCGCCGGGACAGGGGATCGGAAACACCATATATTTT
TRBV6-2/TRBV6-3	-	17	-	TRBJ1-5	CASSYFLGRNSNQPQHF	TGTGCCAGCAGTTACTTTTTGGGCAGGAATAGCAATCAGCCCCAGCATTTT
TRBV28	-	12	-	TRBJ2-3	CASSPGVGTQYF	TGTGCCAGCAGTCCTGGGGTCGGTACGCAGTATTTT
TRBV6-6	-	16	few	TRBJ1-5	CASSYEAGIGNQPQHF	TGTGCCAGCAGTTACGAGGCAGGGATCGGCAATCAGCCCCAGCATTTT
TRBV27	-	13	-	TRBJ1-1	CASSPSLGAEAFF	TGTGCCAGCAGCCCCAGCCTCGGGGCTGAAGCTTTCTTT
TRBV7-2	-	15	once	TRBJ2-7	CASSRQAPVSYEQYF	TGTGCCAGCAGCAGACAGGCACCGGTATCCTACGAGCAGTACTTC
TRBV30	-	13	-	TRBJ2-7	CAWSRTGTWEQYF	TGTGCCTGGAGTAGAACAGGAACTTGGGAGCAGTACTTC
TRBV19	-	15	-	TRBJ2-1	CASIGGPGSYNEQFF	TGTGCCAGTATCGGAGGTCCAGGCTCCTACAATGAGCAGTTCTTC
TRBV4-1	-	15	-	TRBJ2-1	CASSQGQSSYNEQFF	TGCGCCAGCAGCCAAGGACAGAGCTCCTACAATGAGCAGTTCTTC
TRBV18	TRBD1	15	-	TRBJ2-2	CASSLDRANTGELFF	TGTGCCAGCTCACTGGACAGGGCGAACACCGGGGAGCTGTTTTTT
TRBV6-5	-	13	once	TRBJ2-7	CASSRSDFYEQYF	TGTGCCAGCAGTAGGTCGGATTTCTACGAGCAGTACTTC
TRBV28	-	12	-	TRBJ1-1	CASSLQGREAFF	TGTGCCAGCAGTTTGCAGGGGAGGGAAGCTTTCTTT
TRBV5-8	TRBD2	14	-	TRBJ2-1	CASSTVPGLGEQFF	TGTGCCAGCAGCACCGTCCCGGGACTAGGTGAGCAGTTCTTC
TRBV18	-	14	-	TRBJ1-3	CASSLAPSGNTIYF	TGTGCCAGCTCCCTTGCCCCCTCTGGAAACACCATATATTTT
TRBV19	TRBD2	15	-	TRBJ2-7	CASSIAAGGWKEQYF	TGTGCCAGTAGTATAGCGGCGGGAGGTTGGAAAGAGCAGTACTTC
TRBV20-1	-	14	-	TRBJ2-3	CSASAVSEGDTQYF	TGCAGTGCAAGTGCAGTATCCGAAGGAGATACGCAGTATTTT
TRBV19	-	15	-	TRBJ2-1	CASSTNQGTYNEQFF	TGTGCCAGTAGTACCAATCAGGGGACCTACAATGAGCAGTTCTTC
TRBV9	TRBD2	15	-	TRBJ2-3	CASSVGTNPTDTQYF	TGTGCCAGCAGCGTTGGGACTAACCCCACAGATACGCAGTATTTT
TRBV4-1	TRBD2	16	-	TRBJ2-1	CASSHPLAGVGNEQFF	TGCGCCAGCAGCCATCCGCTAGCGGGAGTGGGCAATGAGCAGTTCTTC